The 17 T cell receptor beta chains presented below share a single source sample, sequenced in a study of radiotherapy plus CTLA-4 blockade in lung cancer. The protocol was immunoSEQ multiplex PCR, while the TCRdb copy is restricted to in-frame clones and leaves out a portion. The sample has 51,000 or so clones, 70% to 80% seen once. Sequencing used peripheral blood, obtained from a patient treated with radiotherapy plus ipilimumab. Receptors originate from a human donor with non-small cell lung cancer who had stable disease on radiotherapy plus ipilimumab.

The rearrangement uses TRBV7-9 and TRBJ2-5; TRBD1 matches 7 bases. This CDR3 spans 14 amino acids. The germline CDR1 and CDR2 sequences are SEHNR and FQNEAQ (reference sequence). V trimming: 3 bases; J trimming: 5 bases; junction bases outside the gene matches: 6. CDR3: CASSLIGGAETQYF. CDR3 coding DNA: TGTGCCAGCAGCTTGATAGGGGGCGCGGAGACCCAGTACTTC.

This chain connects TRBV5-6 to TRBJ1-1; no clear D gene. V was pared by 1 base and J by 3 bases, with 16 bases between. This CDR3 spans 16 amino acids. Germline CDR1 reads SGHDT; CDR2 reads YYEEEE. The chain's CDR3 is CASSLSWSDRYTEAFF. DNA of the CDR3: TGTGCCAGCAGCTTGAGTTGGTCGGACCGGTACACTGAAGCTTTCTTT.

The chain recombines TRBV5-4 with TRBJ2-1; D is ambiguous. Germline V gene data show CDR1 as SGHNT and CDR2 as YYREEE (reference sequence). V was shortened by 5 bases and J by 9 bases, with 15 bases between the two germline ends. CDR3 size: 13 residues. The CDR3 DNA is TGTGCCAGCAGTTTAGACGGGCCGGGTGAGCAGTTCTTC. Translating it yields CASSLDGPGEQFF. Full variable domain (remainder filled in from reference TRBV5-4 and TRBJ2-1): ETGVTQSPTHLIKTRGQQVTLRCSSQSGHNTVSWYQQALGQGPQFIFQYYREEENGRGNFPPRFSGLQFPNYSSELNVNALELDDSALYLCASSLDGPGEQFFGPGTRLTVL.

This rearrangement joins TRBV18 to TRBJ1-4; D is undetermined. The length of the CDR3 is 15 residues. The germline V and J ends were trimmed by 1 base and 0 bases, with 6 bases remaining between them. From germline, CDR1 is KGHSH and CDR2 LQKENI. As DNA, the CDR3 is TGTGCCAGCTCACCACAGCTTGCAACTAATGAAAAACTGTTTTTT. Amino acids: CASSPQLATNEKLFF.

This clone was seen more than once but under ten times. J is TRBJ2-3 and V is TRBV10-1; D perhaps matches TRBD2 (6 bases). Germline-derived CDR1 and CDR2 are WNHNN and SYGVQD (reference sequence). CDR3 size: 14 residues. V gave up 6 bases and J gave up 1 base, with 11 bases separating them. The CDR3 spells CASSAGSRTDTQYF. As DNA, the CDR3 is TGCGCCAGCAGCGCCGGGAGTCGCACAGATACGCAGTATTTT.

This clone was found once. The rearrangement uses TRBV5-1 and TRBJ2-5; 11 bases match TRBD2. Unmatched junction bases numbered 5, after V lost 3 bases and J lost 1 base. This CDR3 is 16 amino acids long. Per germline, CDR1 SGHRS and CDR2 YFSETQ. CDR3 sequence: CASSWRTSGSQETQYF. CDR3 sequence (DNA): TGCGCCAGCAGCTGGAGGACTAGCGGGTCCCAAGAGACCCAGTACTTC.

The chain employs TRBV25-1 and TRBJ1-2; a possible D gene is TRBD1 (5 bases). Germline CDR1 MGHDK, CDR2 SYGVNS. CDR3 length: 11 amino acids. V was pared by 5 bases and J by 6 bases, with 7 bases between. CDR3 protein: CASSQGDGYTF. The CDR3 nucleotides read TGTGCCAGCAGTCAAGGGGATGGCTACACCTTC.

The CDR3: CASSLTSFGNTIYF. The CDR3 region has the DNA TGTGCCAGCAGCCTGACGAGCTTCGGAAACACCATATATTTT. This chain uses TRBV9 with TRBJ1-3; D gene ambiguous. Per germline, CDR1 SGDLS and CDR2 YYNGEE. There are 14 residues in the CDR3. The V and J ends lost 4 bases and 4 bases respectively, with 12 bases between them.

V and J are TRBV5-1 and TRBJ1-5; D might be TRBD1 (6 bases). CDR1 is SGHRS and CDR2 is YFSETQ in the germline V gene. CDR3 length equals 15 residues. V was shortened by 1 base and J by 4 bases, with 12 bases between the two germline ends. The CDR3 nucleotides are TGCGCCAGCAGCTTGTCGACTGACAGGAATCAGCCCCAGCATTTT. As protein: CASSLSTDRNQPQHF.

The V gene is TRBV7-9, the J gene TRBJ2-1, with TRBD2 identical over 11 bases. V lost 4 bases, J lost 1 base, and 6 bases stayed unmatched. In germline, CDR1 is SEHNR, CDR2 FQNEAQ (reference sequence). The CDR3 spans 17 residues. Here the CDR3 DNA reads TGTGCCAGCAGCTACCTGACTAGCGGGGAGTCCTACAATGAGCAGTTCTTC. Translation gives CASSYLTSGESYNEQFF.

This chain joins TRBV7-8 and TRBJ1-5; TRBD1 is a possible D gene (6 bases). V gave up 0 bases and J gave up 0 bases, with 15 bases separating them. Germline CDR1 and CDR2: SGHVS and FQNEAQ. The CDR3 extends over 18 amino acids. CDR3 nucleotides: TGTGCCAGCAGCTTAGCCTTAACAGGGCGCTATAGCAATCAGCCCCAGCATTTT. The encoded protein is CASSLALTGRYSNQPQHF.

This chain uses TRBV6-4 with TRBJ2-2; TRBD1 matches at 11 bases. The V segment lost 8 bases and the J segment 6 bases; nucleotides outside the gene matches: 8. The CDR3 runs 15 residues. From germline, CDR1 is MRHNA and CDR2 SNTAGT. CDR3: CASARGQGAAGELFF. CDR3 sequence (DNA): TGTGCCAGCGCGAGAGGACAGGGGGCAGCCGGGGAGCTGTTTTTT.

This clone came up a few times. This sequence joins TRBV7-6 and TRBJ1-1; the D gene is possibly TRBD1 (5 bases). CDR1 and CDR2 from the germline V gene are SGHVS and FNYEAQ. CDR3 length: 17 amino acids. V dropped 5 bases and J dropped 4 bases, with 23 bases sitting between them. DNA for the CDR3: TGTGCCAGCAGCCTACAGGCTGGCCTAGGGCTGTTCACTGAAGCTTTCTTT. This encodes CASSLQAGLGLFTEAFF.

The genes are TRBV18 and TRBJ2-5; no firm D call. Germline V CDR1 and CDR2: KGHSH, LQKENI. V was pared by 5 bases and J by 0 bases, with 4 bases between. The CDR3 sequence is 12 residues long. This CDR3 is CASSSDQETQYF. Written as DNA, the CDR3 is TGTGCCAGCTCATCGGACCAAGAGACCCAGTACTTC. Full variable domain (rest looked up from reference TRBV18 and TRBJ2-5): NAGVMQNPRHLVRRRGQEARLRCSPMKGHSHVYWYRQLPEEGLKFMVYLQKENIIDESGMPKERFSAEFPKEGPSILRIQQVVRGDSAAYFCASSSDQETQYFGPGTRLLVL.

Here the CDR3 DNA reads TGCGCCAGCAGCTTCCAGGGGACAAACACTGAAGCTTTCTTT. It codes for CASSFQGTNTEAFF. The gene calls are TRBV4-3 and TRBJ1-1; perhaps TRBD1 as D (6 bases). Germline CDR1 reads LGHNA; CDR2 reads YSLEER. The ends were cut back, 5 bases at V and 2 bases at J, with 12 bases in the middle. This CDR3 contains 14 residues.

The CDR3 loop reads CASSVFRGGSSYNEQFF. DNA for the CDR3: TGTGCCAGCAGCGTATTCCGGGGGGGTAGTTCCTACAATGAGCAGTTCTTC. The rearrangement joins TRBV9 to TRBJ2-1; TRBD2 matches at 8 bases. Germline V gene lookup returns CDR1 SGDLS and CDR2 YYNGEE. With V trimmed by 1 base and J by 1 base, 7 bases remained unmatched. The CDR3 loop spans 17 amino acids.

V usage is TRBV10-3 and J usage is TRBJ1-2, with D perhaps matching TRBD1 (5 bases). CDR1 and CDR2 (germline): ENHRY, SYGVKD. The CDR3 is made up of 18 amino acids. The germline V and J ends were trimmed by 3 bases and 1 base, with 21 bases remaining between them. The CDR3 is CAISDRRGVGEINYGYTF. The CDR3 DNA follows: TGTGCCATCAGTGATCGAAGGGGAGTGGGAGAGATTAACTATGGCTACACCTTC.